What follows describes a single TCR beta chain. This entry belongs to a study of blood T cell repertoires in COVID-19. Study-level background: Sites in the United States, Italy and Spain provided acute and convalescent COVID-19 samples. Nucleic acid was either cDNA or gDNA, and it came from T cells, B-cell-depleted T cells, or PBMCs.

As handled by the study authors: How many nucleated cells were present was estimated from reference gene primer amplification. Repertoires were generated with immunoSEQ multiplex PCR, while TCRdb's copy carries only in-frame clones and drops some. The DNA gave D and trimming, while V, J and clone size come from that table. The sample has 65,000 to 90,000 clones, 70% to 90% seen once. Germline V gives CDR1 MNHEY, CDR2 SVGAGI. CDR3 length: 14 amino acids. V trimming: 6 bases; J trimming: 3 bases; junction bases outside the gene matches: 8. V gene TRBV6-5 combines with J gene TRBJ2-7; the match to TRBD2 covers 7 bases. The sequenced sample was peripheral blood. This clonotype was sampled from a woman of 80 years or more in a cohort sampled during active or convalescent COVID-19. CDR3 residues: CASSPRREGYEQYF. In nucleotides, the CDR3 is TGTGCCAGCAGCCCGCGGAGGGAGGGCTACGAGCAGTACTTC.